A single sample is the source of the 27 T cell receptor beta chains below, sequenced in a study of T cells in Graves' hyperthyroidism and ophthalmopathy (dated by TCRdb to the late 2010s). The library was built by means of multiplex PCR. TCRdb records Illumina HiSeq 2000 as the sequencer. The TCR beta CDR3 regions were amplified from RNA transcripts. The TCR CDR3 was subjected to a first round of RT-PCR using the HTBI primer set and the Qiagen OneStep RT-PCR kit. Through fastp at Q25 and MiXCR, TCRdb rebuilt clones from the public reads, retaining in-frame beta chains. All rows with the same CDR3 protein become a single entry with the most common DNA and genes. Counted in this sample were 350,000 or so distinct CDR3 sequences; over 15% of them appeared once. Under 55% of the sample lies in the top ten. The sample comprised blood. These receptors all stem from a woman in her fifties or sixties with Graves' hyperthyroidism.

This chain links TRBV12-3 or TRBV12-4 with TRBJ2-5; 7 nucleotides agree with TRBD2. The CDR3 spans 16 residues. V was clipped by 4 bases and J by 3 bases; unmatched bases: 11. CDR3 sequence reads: CASSWEGVRIEETQYF. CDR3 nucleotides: TGTGCCAGCAGTTGGGAGGGAGTTCGGATCGAAGAGACCCAGTACTTC.

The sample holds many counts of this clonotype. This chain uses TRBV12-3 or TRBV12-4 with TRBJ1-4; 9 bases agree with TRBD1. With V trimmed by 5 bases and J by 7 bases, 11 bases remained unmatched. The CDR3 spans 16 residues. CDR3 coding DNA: TGTGCCAGCAGTCCGTCCCCCGGGACAGGGTCTGAAAAACTGTTTTTT. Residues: CASSPSPGTGSEKLFF.

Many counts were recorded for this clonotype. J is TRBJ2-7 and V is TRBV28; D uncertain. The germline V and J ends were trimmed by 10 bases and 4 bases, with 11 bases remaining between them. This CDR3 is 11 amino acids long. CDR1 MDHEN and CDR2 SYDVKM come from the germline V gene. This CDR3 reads CATRHSYEQYF. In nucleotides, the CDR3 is TGTGCCACCCGACACTCGTACGAGCAGTACTTC.

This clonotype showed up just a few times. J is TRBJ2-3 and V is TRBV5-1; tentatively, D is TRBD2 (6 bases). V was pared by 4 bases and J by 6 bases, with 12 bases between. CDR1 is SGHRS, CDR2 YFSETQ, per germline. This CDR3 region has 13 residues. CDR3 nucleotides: TGCGCCAGCAGCCCGGGGGTAATGGATACGCAGTATTTT. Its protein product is CASSPGVMDTQYF.

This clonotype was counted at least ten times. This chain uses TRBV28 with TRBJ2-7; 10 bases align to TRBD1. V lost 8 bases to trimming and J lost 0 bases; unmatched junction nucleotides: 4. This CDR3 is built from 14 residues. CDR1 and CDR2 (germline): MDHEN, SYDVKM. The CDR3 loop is CASRRQGASYEQYF. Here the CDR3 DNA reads TGTGCCAGCCGGCGACAGGGGGCCTCCTACGAGCAGTACTTC.

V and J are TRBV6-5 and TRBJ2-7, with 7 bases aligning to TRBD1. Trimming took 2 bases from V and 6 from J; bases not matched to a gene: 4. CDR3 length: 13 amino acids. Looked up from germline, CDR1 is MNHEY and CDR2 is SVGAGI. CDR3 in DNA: TGTGCCAGCAGTTACCCGAACAGGGGCGAGCAGTACGTC. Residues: CASSYPNRGEQYV.

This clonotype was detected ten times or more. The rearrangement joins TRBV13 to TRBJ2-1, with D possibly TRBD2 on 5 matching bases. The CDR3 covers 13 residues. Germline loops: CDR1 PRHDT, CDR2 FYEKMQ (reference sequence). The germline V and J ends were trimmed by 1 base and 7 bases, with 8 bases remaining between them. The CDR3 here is CASSLAGKNEQFF. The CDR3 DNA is TGTGCCAGCAGCTTAGCCGGGAAAAATGAGCAGTTCTTC.

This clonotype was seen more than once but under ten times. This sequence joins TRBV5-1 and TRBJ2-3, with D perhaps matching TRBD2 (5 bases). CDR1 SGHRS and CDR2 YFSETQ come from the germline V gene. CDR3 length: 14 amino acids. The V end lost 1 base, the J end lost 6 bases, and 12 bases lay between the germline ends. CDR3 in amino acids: CASSLLLTGDTQYF. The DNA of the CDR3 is TGCGCCAGCAGCTTGCTCTTGACGGGGGATACGCAGTATTTT.

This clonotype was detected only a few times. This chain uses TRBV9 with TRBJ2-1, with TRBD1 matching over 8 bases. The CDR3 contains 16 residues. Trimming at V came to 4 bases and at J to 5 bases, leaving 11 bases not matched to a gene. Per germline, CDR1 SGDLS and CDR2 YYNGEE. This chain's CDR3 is CASSPPDRGFDNEQFF. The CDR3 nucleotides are TGTGCCAGCAGCCCTCCCGACAGGGGATTCGACAATGAGCAGTTCTTC. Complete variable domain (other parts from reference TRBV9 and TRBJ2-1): DSGVTQTPKHLITATGQRVTLRCSPRSGDLSVYWYQQSLDQGLQFLIQYYNGEERAKGNILERFSAQQFPDLHSELNLSSLELGDSALYFCASSPPDRGFDNEQFFGPGTRLTVL.

As DNA, the CDR3 is TGTGCCAGCAGCTTTAATCCGGGAGAATCTGCAGATACGCAGTATTTT. Protein: CASSFNPGESADTQYF. The chain recombines TRBV11-1 with TRBJ2-3, with D perhaps TRBD2 (6 bases). Between the trimmed V and J ends, which lost 3 bases and 4 bases, there was a span of 17 bases. Germline V gives CDR1 SGHAT, CDR2 FQDESV (reference sequence). The CDR3 is 16 residues long. Looking up the rest from reference TRBV11-1 and TRBJ2-3 gives the full variable domain: EAEVAQSPRYKITEKSQAVAFWCDPISGHATLYWYRQILGQGPELLVQFQDESVVDDSQLPKDRFSAERLKGVDSTLKIQPAELGDSAMYLCASSFNPGESADTQYFGPGTRLTVL.

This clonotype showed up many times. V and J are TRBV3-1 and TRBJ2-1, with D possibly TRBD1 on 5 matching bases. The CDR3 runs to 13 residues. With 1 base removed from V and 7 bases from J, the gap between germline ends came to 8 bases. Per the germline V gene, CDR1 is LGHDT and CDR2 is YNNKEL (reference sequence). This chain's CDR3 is CASSQGGLNEQFF. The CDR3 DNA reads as TGTGCCAGCAGCCAAGGGGGCCTAAATGAGCAGTTCTTC.

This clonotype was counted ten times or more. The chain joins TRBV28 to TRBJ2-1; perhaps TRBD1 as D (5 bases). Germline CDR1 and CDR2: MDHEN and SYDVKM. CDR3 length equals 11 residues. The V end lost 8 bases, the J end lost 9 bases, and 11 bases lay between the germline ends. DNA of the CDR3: TGTGCCAGCCTGGGGCTGAGTGAGCAGTTCTTC. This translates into CASLGLSEQFF.

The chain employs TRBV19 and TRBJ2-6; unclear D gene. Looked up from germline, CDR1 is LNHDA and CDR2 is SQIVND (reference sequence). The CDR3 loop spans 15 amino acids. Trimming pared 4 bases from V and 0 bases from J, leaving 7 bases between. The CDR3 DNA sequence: TGTGCCAGTAGTACTCAAGTCTCTGGGGCCAACGTCCTGACTTTC. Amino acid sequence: CASSTQVSGANVLTF. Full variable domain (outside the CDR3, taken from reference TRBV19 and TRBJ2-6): DGGITQSPKYLFRKEGQNVTLSCEQNLNHDAMYWYRQDPGQGLRLIYYSQIVNDFQKGDIAEGYSVSREKKESFPLTVTSAQKNPTAFYLCASSTQVSGANVLTFGAGSRLTVL.

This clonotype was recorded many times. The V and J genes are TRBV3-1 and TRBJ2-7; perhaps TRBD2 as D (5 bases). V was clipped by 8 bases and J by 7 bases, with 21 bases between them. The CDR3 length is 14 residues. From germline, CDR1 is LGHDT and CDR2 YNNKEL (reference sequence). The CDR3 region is CASGKTEAWGEQYF. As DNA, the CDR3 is TGTGCCAGCGGGAAGACGGAGGCTTGGGGAGAGCAGTACTTC.

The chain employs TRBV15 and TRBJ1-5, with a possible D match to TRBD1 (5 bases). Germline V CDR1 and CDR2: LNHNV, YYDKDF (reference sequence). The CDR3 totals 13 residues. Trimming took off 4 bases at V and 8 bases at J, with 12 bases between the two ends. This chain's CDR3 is CATSTRPGEPQHF. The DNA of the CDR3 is TGTGCCACCAGCACCCGTCCGGGGGAGCCCCAGCATTTT. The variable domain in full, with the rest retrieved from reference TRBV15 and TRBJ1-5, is DAMVIQNPRYQVTQFGKPVTLSCSQTLNHNVMYWYQQKSSQAPKLLFHYYDKDFNNEADTPDNFQSRRPNTSFCFLDIRSPGLGDTAMYLCATSTRPGEPQHFGDGTRLSIL.

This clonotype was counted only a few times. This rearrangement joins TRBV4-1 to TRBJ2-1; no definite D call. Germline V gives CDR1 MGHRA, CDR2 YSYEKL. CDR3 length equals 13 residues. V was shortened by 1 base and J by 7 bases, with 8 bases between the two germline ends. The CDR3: CASSQALPNEQFF. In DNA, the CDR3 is TGCGCCAGCAGCCAAGCGCTGCCGAATGAGCAGTTCTTC.

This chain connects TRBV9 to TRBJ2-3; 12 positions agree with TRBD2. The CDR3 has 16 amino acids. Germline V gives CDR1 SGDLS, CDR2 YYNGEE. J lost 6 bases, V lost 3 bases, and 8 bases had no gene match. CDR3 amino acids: CASSDLAGGGYDTQYF. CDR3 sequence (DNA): TGTGCCAGCAGCGATCTAGCGGGGGGGGGCTACGATACGCAGTATTTT.

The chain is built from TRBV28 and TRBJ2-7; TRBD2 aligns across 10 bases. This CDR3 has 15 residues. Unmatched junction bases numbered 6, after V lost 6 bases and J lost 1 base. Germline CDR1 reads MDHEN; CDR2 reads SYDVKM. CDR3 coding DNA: TGTGCCAGCAGCTTCGGACTAGCGGAGTCCTACGAGCAGTACTTC. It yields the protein CASSFGLAESYEQYF.

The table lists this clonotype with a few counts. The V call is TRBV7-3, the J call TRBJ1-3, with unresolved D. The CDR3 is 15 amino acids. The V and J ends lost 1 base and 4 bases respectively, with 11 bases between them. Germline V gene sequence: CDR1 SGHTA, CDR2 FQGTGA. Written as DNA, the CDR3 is TGTGCCAGCAGCTTAAAGGGAGGGTACGGAAACACCATATATTTT. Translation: CASSLKGGYGNTIYF.

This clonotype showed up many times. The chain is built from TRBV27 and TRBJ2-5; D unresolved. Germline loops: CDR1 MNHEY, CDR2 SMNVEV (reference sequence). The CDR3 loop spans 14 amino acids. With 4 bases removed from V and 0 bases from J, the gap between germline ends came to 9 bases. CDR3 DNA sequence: TGTGCCAGCAGTTCTTACAGAAACCAAGAGACCCAGTACTTC. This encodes CASSSYRNQETQYF.

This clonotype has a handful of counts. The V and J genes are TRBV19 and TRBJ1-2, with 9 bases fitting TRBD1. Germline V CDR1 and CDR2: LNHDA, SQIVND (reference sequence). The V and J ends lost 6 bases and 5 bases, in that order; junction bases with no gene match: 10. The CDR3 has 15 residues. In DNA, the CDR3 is TGTGCCAGTAGCCTCGGGGAGACAGGGGGTTATGGCTACACCTTC. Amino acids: CASSLGETGGYGYTF.

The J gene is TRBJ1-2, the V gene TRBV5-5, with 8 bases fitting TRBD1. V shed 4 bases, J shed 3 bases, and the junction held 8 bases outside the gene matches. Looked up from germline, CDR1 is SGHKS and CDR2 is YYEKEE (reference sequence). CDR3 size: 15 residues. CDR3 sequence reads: CASSPTGGNDYGYTF. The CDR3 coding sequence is TGTGCCAGCAGCCCAACAGGGGGTAATGACTATGGCTACACCTTC.

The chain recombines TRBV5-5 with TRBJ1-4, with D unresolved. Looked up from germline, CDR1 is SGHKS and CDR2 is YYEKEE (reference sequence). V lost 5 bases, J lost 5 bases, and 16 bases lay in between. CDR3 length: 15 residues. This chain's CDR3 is CASSYRTVVNEKLFF. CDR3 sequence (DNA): TGTGCCAGCAGTTATAGGACGGTGGTCAATGAAAAACTGTTTTTT.

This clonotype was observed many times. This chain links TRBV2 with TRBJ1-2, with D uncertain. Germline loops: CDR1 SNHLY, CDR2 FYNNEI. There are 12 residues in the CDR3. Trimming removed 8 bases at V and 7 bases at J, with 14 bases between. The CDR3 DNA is TGTGCCAGCCGACGAGGAGTCGCTGGCTACACCTTC. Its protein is CASRRGVAGYTF.

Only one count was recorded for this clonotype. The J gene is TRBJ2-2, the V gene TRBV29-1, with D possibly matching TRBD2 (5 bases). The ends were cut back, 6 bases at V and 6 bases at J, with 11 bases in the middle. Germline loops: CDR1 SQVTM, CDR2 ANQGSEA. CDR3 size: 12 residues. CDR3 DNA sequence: TGCAGCGTGGACTCCGCCTCCGGGGAGCTGTTTTTT. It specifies CSVDSASGELFF.

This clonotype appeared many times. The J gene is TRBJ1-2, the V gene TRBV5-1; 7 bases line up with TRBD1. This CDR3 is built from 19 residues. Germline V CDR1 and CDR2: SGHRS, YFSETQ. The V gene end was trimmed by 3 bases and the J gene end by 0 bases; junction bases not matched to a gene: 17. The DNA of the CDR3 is TGCGCCAGCAGCTCATCAAGAGGACAGGCCCCCAAGACTAACTATGGCTACACCTTC. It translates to CASSSSRGQAPKTNYGYTF.

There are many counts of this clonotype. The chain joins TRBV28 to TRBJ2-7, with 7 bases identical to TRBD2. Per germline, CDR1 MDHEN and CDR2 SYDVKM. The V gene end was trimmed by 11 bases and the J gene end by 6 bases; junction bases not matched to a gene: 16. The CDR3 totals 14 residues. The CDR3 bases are TGTGCCCTCCATGGGGGGAGGGAGGGTTCCGAGCAGTACTTC. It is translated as CALHGGREGSEQYF.